Listed below are T cell receptor beta chains from one sample, sequenced in a study of T-cell reconstitution after alpha-beta-depleted transplantation in children. Each CDR3 protein is one row after TCRdb ran MiXCR on the PCR reads. The repertoire includes 250,000 to 300,000 distinct CDR3 sequences, 10% of them detected once, and less than 9% sits in the top ten. The input for sequencing was PBMCs, taken before TCRalphabeta/CD19-depleted stem cell transplant. The receptor set was obtained from a boy younger than two with acute myeloid leukemia, due to receive a stem cell transplant. CDR3s include the opening cysteine and the closing phenylalanine or tryptophan. The D gene is left open where the match is weak. Not all rows give a size; the values are once, few, many and, for expanded clones, a class.

clone size,V gene,D gene,J gene,CDR3 protein,CDR3 DNA
few,TRBV19,TRBD1,TRBJ2-5,CASAQTGGQETQYF,TGTGCCAGCGCCCAAACAGGGGGCCAAGAGACCCAGTACTTC
many,TRBV15,-,TRBJ1-5,CATSRFPGQGSNQPQHF,TGTGCCACCAGCAGGTTTCCGGGACAAGGGAGCAATCAGCCCCAGCATTTT
many,TRBV6-5,TRBD2,TRBJ2-7,CASSYSGTSGRNYEQYF,TGTGCCAGCAGTTACTCGGGGACTAGCGGGAGAAACTACGAGCAGTACTTC
-,TRBV28,-,TRBJ2-3,CASSFRGTGPTDTQYF,TGTGCCAGCAGTTTCCGGGGAACAGGACCGACAGATACGCAGTATTTT
many,TRBV27,TRBD1,TRBJ2-3,CASSLTRTGELSQQYF,TGTGCCAGCAGTTTAACGCGGACAGGGGAGTTGAGCCAGCAGTATTTT
many,TRBV5-1,-,TRBJ2-7,CASSPHTEDTSYEQYF,TGCGCCAGCAGCCCACACACAGAGGATACCTCCTACGAGCAGTACTTC
-,TRBV7-2,TRBD1,TRBJ2-5,CASRTTGGAYQETQYF,TGTGCCAGCAGAACAACAGGGGGCGCGTACCAAGAGACCCAGTACTTC
few,TRBV20-1,-,TRBJ1-5,CSVTAGQGQPQHF,TGCAGTGTCACGGCAGGGCAGGGTCAGCCCCAGCATTTT
-,TRBV5-4,-,TRBJ2-1,CASSLFWTQYNEQFF,TGTGCCAGCAGCTTGTTCTGGACACAATACAATGAGCAGTTCTTC
many,TRBV4-3,TRBD2,TRBJ2-2,CASSLESGGNTGELFF,TGCGCCAGCAGCCTAGAAAGCGGGGGGAACACCGGGGAGCTGTTTTTT
many,TRBV3-1,-,TRBJ2-4,CASSQDYSVQNIQYF,TGTGCCAGCAGCCAAGACTATAGCGTCCAAAACATTCAGTACTTC
many,TRBV18,-,TRBJ2-7,CASSRDGPFYEQYF,TGTGCCAGCTCCCGGGACGGACCATTCTACGAGCAGTACTTC
-,TRBV7-2,-,TRBJ1-3,CASSLSRDPGNTIYF,TGTGCCAGCAGCTTATCCCGGGACCCTGGAAACACCATATATTTT
few,TRBV9,TRBD2,TRBJ2-5,CASSGGGVVKTQYF,TGTGCCAGCAGCGGGGGGGGGGTAGTGAAGACCCAGTACTTC
many,TRBV20-1,-,TRBJ1-1,CSARDGTIEAFF,TGCAGTGCGAGGGACGGAACGATTGAAGCTTTCTTT
many,TRBV4-3,-,TRBJ2-7,CASSQDLDGYEQYF,TGCGCCAGCAGCCAAGATCTGGACGGTTACGAGCAGTACTTC
-,TRBV7-6,-,TRBJ2-5,CASEANYQETQYF,TGTGCCAGCGAAGCCAATTACCAAGAGACCCAGTACTTC
many,TRBV28,TRBD2,TRBJ2-1,CASSFFVSGRVYNEQFF,TGTGCCAGCAGTTTTTTCGTTAGCGGGAGAGTCTACAATGAGCAGTTCTTC
few,TRBV5-1,TRBD1,TRBJ2-1,CASSLGTGLNEQFF,TGCGCCAGCAGCCTCGGGACAGGGCTTAATGAGCAGTTCTTC
many,TRBV29-1,TRBD1,TRBJ1-2,CSVDDGTVTYGYTF,TGCAGCGTTGATGATGGGACAGTGACCTATGGCTACACCTTC
few,TRBV28,-,TRBJ2-2,CASSFPGRYTGELFF,TGTGCCAGCAGTTTCCCAGGGAGGTACACCGGGGAGCTGTTTTTT
-,TRBV7-3,TRBD2,TRBJ2-3,CASSSSGGNTDTQYF,TGTGCCAGCAGCTCTAGCGGGGGGAACACAGATACGCAGTATTTT
many,TRBV7-2,-,TRBJ2-7,CASSLEGYVEGEQYF,TGTGCCAGCAGCTTAGAGGGCTACGTTGAGGGCGAGCAGTACTTC
many,TRBV12-5,TRBD1,TRBJ2-7,CASGLQKQGPSYEQYF,TGTGCTAGTGGTTTGCAAAAACAGGGGCCCTCCTACGAGCAGTACTTC
many,TRBV6-5,TRBD1,TRBJ2-3,CASRGQGSDTQYF,TGTGCCAGCAGGGGACAGGGATCCGATACGCAGTATTTT
few,TRBV12-3/TRBV12-4,TRBD1,TRBJ2-1,CASITGTGFNEQFF,TGTGCCAGCATTACCGGGACAGGGTTTAATGAGCAGTTCTTC
-,TRBV7-2,TRBD2,TRBJ2-5,CASKGSGTETQNF,TGTGCCAGCAAAGGTAGCGGGACGGAGACCCAGAACTTC
many,TRBV28,-,TRBJ1-5,CASTFPLGISALVGNQPQHF,TGTGCCAGCACCTTTCCACTAGGGATTAGTGCCCTAGTCGGCAATCAGCCCCAGCATTTT
many,TRBV5-1,-,TRBJ2-2,CASSFPGADTGELFF,TGCGCCAGCAGCTTCCCGGGAGCGGACACCGGGGAGCTGTTTTTT
-,TRBV5-4,TRBD2,TRBJ2-2,CASTLLAGGTGELFF,TGTGCCAGCACCTTACTAGCGGGAGGGACCGGGGAGCTGTTTTTT
many,TRBV12-3/TRBV12-4,-,TRBJ1-3,CASSYRADFGSGNTIYF,TGTGCCAGCAGTTATCGAGCCGACTTCGGGTCTGGAAACACCATATATTTT
many,TRBV7-2,-,TRBJ2-5,CASSLLVAGPQETQYF,TGTGCCAGCAGCTTGTTGGTGGCGGGACCTCAAGAGACCCAGTACTTC
many,TRBV12-3/TRBV12-4,-,TRBJ2-1,CASSGLGGVSYNEQFF,TGTGCCAGCAGCGGACTGGGCGGGGTCTCCTACAATGAGCAGTTCTTC
many,TRBV5-1,TRBD2,TRBJ2-6,CASSLLAAYAGANVLTF,TGCGCCAGCAGCTTACTAGCGGCATACGCTGGGGCCAACGTCCTGACTTTC
few,TRBV9,TRBD2,TRBJ2-1,CASSVRTSGGASYNEQFF,TGTGCCAGCAGCGTAAGGACTAGCGGGGGGGCGTCCTACAATGAGCAGTTCTTC
many,TRBV7-9,TRBD2,TRBJ2-7,CASSPGTNFLNEQYF,TGTGCCAGCAGCCCCGGGACTAACTTTCTGAACGAGCAGTACTTC
many,TRBV7-2,-,TRBJ2-7,CASSLGADLREQYF,TGTGCCAGCAGCTTAGGTGCAGACTTGAGGGAGCAGTACTTC
many,TRBV5-1,TRBD1,TRBJ2-1,CASSLTGVSNEQFF,TGCGCCAGCAGCTTGACAGGGGTCTCCAATGAGCAGTTCTTC
many,TRBV5-1,-,TRBJ2-3,CASSAATHTDTQYF,TGCGCCAGCAGCGCGGCCACACACACAGATACGCAGTATTTT
many,TRBV12-3/TRBV12-4,TRBD1,TRBJ1-5,CASSLEGQGHSNQPQHF,TGTGCCAGCAGTTTAGAGGGACAGGGCCATAGCAATCAGCCCCAGCATTTT
many,TRBV13,-,TRBJ2-1,CASSSLTGRDDNNEQFF,TGTGCCAGCAGCTCGTTAACGGGCAGGGATGACAACAATGAGCAGTTCTTC
many,TRBV29-1,-,TRBJ1-3,CSARSGNTIYF,TGCAGCGCTAGGTCTGGAAACACCATATATTTT
-,TRBV5-5,-,TRBJ2-5,CASSLPGPKETQYF,TGTGCCAGCAGCTTGCCGGGACCGAAAGAGACCCAGTACTTC
many,TRBV28,-,TRBJ2-7,CASSWPKGVWHEQYF,TGTGCCAGCAGTTGGCCGAAGGGGGTGTGGCACGAGCAGTACTTC
many,TRBV7-3,-,TRBJ2-4,CASSLSGYGGNIQYF,TGTGCCAGCAGCTTATCCGGCTACGGTGGAAACATTCAGTACTTC
many,TRBV20-1,-,TRBJ2-7,CSARDLRGYEQYF,TGCAGTGCTAGAGATCTGAGGGGGTACGAGCAGTACTTC
many,TRBV28,TRBD2,TRBJ2-7,CASRRLAGAVYEQYF,TGTGCCAGCCGGCGGCTAGCGGGGGCCGTCTACGAGCAGTACTTC
many,TRBV3-1,TRBD2,TRBJ2-3,CASSQELAGGPGDTQYF,TGTGCCAGCAGCCAAGAGCTAGCGGGGGGGCCGGGAGATACGCAGTATTTT
many,TRBV27,-,TRBJ2-2,CASKSRGVNTGELFF,TGTGCCAGCAAGAGTAGAGGGGTGAACACCGGGGAGCTGTTTTTT
many,TRBV27,TRBD2,TRBJ2-7,CASSPFADSSSGRAYEQYF,TGTGCCAGCAGCCCCTTTGCTGACAGCAGTAGCGGGAGGGCCTACGAGCAGTACTTC
many,TRBV6-6,-,TRBJ1-3,CASSYSGGNTIYF,TGTGCCAGCAGTTACTCAGGAGGGAACACCATATATTTT
few,TRBV18,-,TRBJ2-1,CASSPTGSLEGYNEQFF,TGTGCCAGCTCACCTACGGGCTCGCTAGAAGGTTACAATGAGCAGTTCTTC
many,TRBV28,-,TRBJ1-1,CASSSRTVMNTEAFF,TGTGCCAGCAGTTCACGGACAGTAATGAACACTGAAGCTTTCTTT
many,TRBV3-1,-,TRBJ1-2,CASSRGGPYGYTF,TGTGCCAGCAGCCGAGGGGGACCCTATGGCTACACCTTC
many,TRBV5-1,-,TRBJ2-7,CASSRGDTPYEQYF,TGCGCCAGCAGCCGAGGGGACACCCCCTACGAGCAGTACTTC
many,TRBV18,TRBD1,TRBJ1-5,CASSPGTGDQPQHF,TGTGCCAGCTCACCTGGGACAGGGGATCAGCCCCAGCATTTT
many,TRBV20-1,TRBD2,TRBJ2-7,CSARTSGSGEQYF,TGCAGTGCCCGGACTAGCGGGAGTGGCGAGCAGTACTTC
many,TRBV28,-,TRBJ2-4,CASTGPGKNIQYF,TGTGCCAGCACGGGTCCTGGCAAAAACATTCAGTACTTC
many,TRBV18,-,TRBJ2-1,CASSRTMLSSYNEQFF,TGTGCCAGCTCCCGGACTATGCTCAGCTCCTACAATGAGCAGTTCTTC
-,TRBV7-2,-,TRBJ1-5,CASSISSAYGNQPQHF,TGTGCCAGCAGCATATCGTCGGCTTATGGCAATCAGCCCCAGCATTTT